This section outlines one T cell receptor (beta chain) sequence together with its context. The table came from immunoSEQ multiplex PCR; TCRdb's copy has only in-frame clones and leaves some out. The data show some 260,000 clones, 88% seen once. The data were obtained in a study of blood T cell repertoires in COVID-19. Losses at the gene ends were 7 bases for V and 6 bases for J; bases not matched to a gene: 8. Germline V gene sequence: CDR1 SNHLY, CDR2 FYNNEI. The CDR3 extends over 15 amino acids. The specimen sequenced was peripheral blood. This TCR was sampled from a young woman with COVID-19, enrolled during active disease. This chain links TRBV2 with TRBJ2-3, with 12 bases that match TRBD2. This CDR3 is CASNGLAGPSDTQYF. The CDR3 DNA reads as TGTGCCAGCAACGGACTAGCGGGACCTAGTGATACGCAGTATTTT.